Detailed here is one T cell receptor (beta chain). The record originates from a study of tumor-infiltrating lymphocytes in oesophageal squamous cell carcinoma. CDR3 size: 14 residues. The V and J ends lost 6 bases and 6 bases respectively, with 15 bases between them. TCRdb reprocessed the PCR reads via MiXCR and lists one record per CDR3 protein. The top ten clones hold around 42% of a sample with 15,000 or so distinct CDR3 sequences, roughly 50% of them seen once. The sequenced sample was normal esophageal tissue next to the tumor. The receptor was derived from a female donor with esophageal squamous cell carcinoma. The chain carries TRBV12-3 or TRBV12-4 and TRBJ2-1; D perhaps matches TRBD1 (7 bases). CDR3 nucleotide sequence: TGTGCCAGCAGCCCAGGGGGGTGGAGCAATGAGCAGTTCTTC. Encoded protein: CASSPGGWSNEQFF.